The clone carrying this T cell receptor (beta chain) was counted at least ten times. As yet, its antigen is unknown. The table came from immunoSEQ multiplex PCR; TCRdb's copy has only in-frame clones and leaves some out. This sample has 24,000 or so clones, each found more than once. The CDR3 loop spans 15 amino acids. CDR1 and CDR2 from the germline V gene are MDHEN and SYDVKM. The J segment lost 2 bases and the V segment lost 5 bases, leaving 8 bases of the junction unmatched. These data originate in a study of T cells after posttransplantation cyclophosphamide. Findings of the study overall: Blood and skin or GI T cell repertoires showed limited TRB overlap. TRB clonality was highly associated with recipient CMV seropositivity and reactivation.

The sequence was obtained from a woman between 50 and 59 years old in good health, CMV-negative, and a related stem cell transplant donor. The V and J genes are TRBV28 and TRBJ1-1; 7 bases are a match to TRBD1. Input material: PBMCs. The CDR3 bases are TGTGCCAGCAGTCCCACTCTAGGGGGCAACACTGAAGCTTTCTTT. Its protein is CASSPTLGGNTEAFF.